The entry below gives a single T cell receptor (beta chain) sequence along with its context. In this sample, this clone turned up a few times. What antigen it recognizes has not been identified. Base qualities are missing; no much larger clone stands one base away. This CDR3 is also generated by other DNA sequences in the sample. CD8 naive samples were CD45RO-negative cells positively selected for CCR7, giving a CD45RA+CCR7+ population that excluded TemRA cells. The donors were healthy, HIV-negative adults who had no recently reported acute infections or vaccinations. Only Caucasian adults living in Nashville, Tennessee, USA were represented among the donors. Blood was obtained by leukapheresis, after which PBMCs were separated by Ficoll-Histopaque density gradient centrifugation and cryopreserved in liquid nitrogen vapor phase. Purity and quantity of every magnetically sorted T cell population were checked by analytical flow cytometry. From each sorted fraction, genomic DNA was isolated and quantified by UV absorbance on a Nanodrop 2000c.

This sample is part of a study of shared clonotypes between healthy human individuals (dated by TCRdb to about 2020). With regard to the full study: The cohort included three men and two women between 18 and 49 years of age. Per donor, three plates each were used for CD4 naive and CD4 memory, two for CD8 naive, and one for CD8 memory. To estimate repertoire size and how much clonotype sharing occurs between individuals, the study deeply sequenced the blood TCR repertoires of about 5 healthy adults. To increase sequencing depth and limit assay-specific biases, different laboratories used diverse techniques to prepare libraries and sequence TCR repertoires. Each donor's leukapheresis produced roughly between about 0.8 and 8.9 billion PBMCs.

The paper's findings and limits, for the study overall: Compared with non-shared clonotypes, the clonotypes found in all four sorted-subset donors had higher generation probabilities. Because the study included only a small number of donors, the genetic and exposure-history diversity represented was limited. Naive subsets generally had larger estimated clonotype richness than memory subsets did. Based on pairwise subsampling, the degree of clonotype sharing among donors was expected to be affected by sequencing depth. Roughly 5% of naive CD4, 3.5% of naive CD8, approximately 2.2% of memory CD4, and 0.35% to 0.5% of memory CD8 clonotypes were shared across a few donors. Sampling was restricted to blood, and TCR repertoires in tissues likely differ from the TCR repertoires found in blood. Incomplete sequencing was indicated by rarefaction of sorted-subset datasets, despite the large sequencing depth.

Trimming at the junction amounts to 0 bases on V and 5 bases on J, and the germline ends lie 8 bases apart. From the cysteine through the phenylalanine, the CDR3 covers 13 amino acids. Just CDR3 DNA is preserved here, 39 bases in frame from base 1. From the germline V gene, CDR1 is SGDLS and CDR2 is YYNGEE. Using the deep immunoSEQ assay, multiplex PCR amplified TCR CDR3 regions from genomic DNA. Extracted genomic DNA from each cell subset was distributed evenly across all wells of several immunoSEQ 96-well plates, and each plate was treated as a replicate. For sorted subsets, around 200 ng genomic DNA, equal to 30,000 to 35,000 T cell genomes, was loaded into each replicate PCR. The purified libraries were quantified using a Qubit 3.0 fluorometer, sized with a Bioanalyzer 2100, and then quantified again using the KAPA Library Quantification kit. Every immunoSEQ 96-well plate was sequenced on a separate single-read 150-cycle Illumina NextSeq 550 flow cell. Per the source publication's procedure: Because the immunoSEQ output held only junctional sequences and lacked quality scores, the filtering could not match the filtering applied to full-length reads. Sequences were annotated with PyIR, a Python wrapper for IgBLAST v1.9, and V/J genes and CDR3 were assigned using IMGT germline references. Reads with weak V/J assignments (E-value above 1e-6), missing CDR3, stop codons, out-of-frame junctions, or ambiguous translated residues were removed. V3J clonotypes were defined as sequences sharing the same inferred V gene, J gene, and CDR3 amino acid sequence. Percentage overlap between repertoires was computed as shared unique clonotypes divided by the size of the smaller repertoire. Three approaches were used to assess repertoire richness: RTK rarefaction, the Chao1 estimator, and Recon v2.1 estimates of unobserved clonotypes. For all TCRbeta clonotypes obtained by the gDNA method from four donors, generation probabilities were computed with OLGA. Imported from immuneACCESS, the table was reduced by TCRdb to in-frame sequences with V and J called. These copies leave out some clones; in studies compared against another copy, an unresolved V gene accounts for under half, and the cause of the remainder is not known. Clonal size and the V and J genes are those of that table, whereas D and trimming came from the DNA. For this sample the table gives approximately 590,000 clones, of which roughly 96% were detected only once. The ten largest clones represent roughly 0.1% of the sample.

Sequencing input: naive CD8+ T cells sorted from blood. Read against the paper, the sample's cell subset or site label means: CD45RA+CCR7+. The chain is assembled from TRBV9 and TRBJ1-1; the D gene cannot be named for sure. The sequence derives from a woman aged 25 to 45 in good health. CDR3 sequence: CASSVGAGTEAFF. The nucleotide sequence reads TGTGCCAGCAGCGTAGGGGCGGGGACTGAAGCTTTCTTT.